Shown below are 32 T cell receptor beta chains from a single sample sequenced in a study of CXCR3-negative and CXCR3-positive naive CD8 T cells. UMI-labeled 5' RACE yielded the TRB cDNA libraries. TCRdb re-called the 5' RACE reads and catalogs CDR3 proteins one per entry, DNA excluded. The sample includes 40,000 to 45,000 distinct CDR3 sequences. The specimen sequenced was memory CD8+ T cells from blood. These receptors were collected from a human donor in good health. Some clones in this sample may be carry-over from other donors' samples.

V is TRBV6-6 and J is TRBJ2-5; absent DNA, TCRdb's TRBD1 call cannot be checked. The CDR3 has 16 residues. The germline gives CDR1 MNHNY, CDR2 SVGAGI (reference sequence). CDR3 in amino acids: CASSYFGTATKETQYF.

J is TRBJ2-2 and V is TRBV14; the TCRdb call, TRBD2, lacks DNA for checking. The CDR3 length is 17 residues. CDR1 and CDR2 from the germline V gene are SGHDN and FVKESK. The CDR3 loop is CASSPTALASRTGELFF.

V usage is TRBV12-3 or TRBV12-4 and J usage is TRBJ2-5. This CDR3 has 13 residues. Here the CDR3 reads CASSSRLKETQYF.

This chain connects TRBV6-2 or TRBV6-3 to TRBJ2-3; TCRdb reports TRBD1, a call that lacks DNA to check it against. The CDR3 spans 14 residues. In germline, CDR1 is MNHEY, CDR2 SVGEGT. CDR3 in amino acids: CASTGGASTDTQYF.

The chain has TRBV7-3 and TRBJ2-3; with no DNA, the TCRdb D assignment of TRBD1 cannot be verified. This CDR3 spans 15 amino acids. The V gene's germline CDR1 is SGHTA and CDR2 FQGTGA. Here the CDR3 reads CASSFARGMEDTQYF.

This clonotype is labeled medium-sized based on frequency. The J gene is TRBJ2-7, the V gene TRBV29-1. The CDR3 consists of 13 residues. Germline V gene data show CDR1 as SQVTM and CDR2 as ANQGSEA. CDR3 loop: CSVDGGEPYEQYF.

The rearrangement uses TRBV7-9 and TRBJ1-6; TCRdb reports TRBD1, a call that lacks DNA to check it against. Germline V gives CDR1 SEHNR, CDR2 FQNEAQ (reference sequence). The CDR3 sequence is 18 residues long. The CDR3: CASSLAKQGATYNSPLHF.

V gene TRBV7-2 combines with J gene TRBJ2-7; without DNA, the TCRdb call of TRBD2 cannot be checked. Germline values: CDR1 SGHTA, CDR2 FQGNSA. The CDR3 totals 15 residues. The CDR3 is CASSPGGLGDYEQYF.

The chain recombines TRBV12-3 or TRBV12-4 with TRBJ1-4. The CDR3 loop spans 12 amino acids. This CDR3 is CASSLEGQKLFF.

V usage is TRBV28 and J usage is TRBJ2-7. Germline V gene sequence: CDR1 MDHEN, CDR2 SYDVKM. This CDR3 is built from 14 residues. The CDR3 protein is CASSLKAPTYEQYF. The full variable domain, rest sourced from reference TRBV28 and TRBJ2-7, is DVKVTQSSRYLVKRTGEKVFLECVQDMDHENMFWYRQDPGLGLRLIYFSYDVKMKEKGDIPEGYSVSREKKERFSLILESASTNQTSMYLCASSLKAPTYEQYFGPGTRLTVT.

The chain has TRBV13 and TRBJ2-1. The CDR3 covers 15 residues. Germline CDR1 PRHDT, CDR2 FYEKMQ (reference sequence). CDR3 residues: CASSLGQGSYNEQFF.

This sequence joins TRBV14 and TRBJ2-7; TCRdb's D call, TRBD1, is unchecked because there is no DNA. There are 16 residues in the CDR3. Germline CDR1 SGHDN, CDR2 FVKESK. The CDR3 here is CASSQPRLTGFYEQYF.

The V call is TRBV7-2, the J call TRBJ2-2. Germline lookup yields CDR1 SGHTA and CDR2 FQGNSA. The CDR3 has 11 residues. The CDR3: CASSSTGELFF. Variable domain in full (rest from reference TRBV7-2 and TRBJ2-2): GAGVSQSPSNKVTEKGKDVELRCDPISGHTALYWYRQSLGQGLEFLIYFQGNSAPDKSGLPSDRFSAERTGGSVSTLTIQRTQQEDSAVYLCASSSTGELFFGEGSRLTVL.

Judged by frequency, this clonotype is medium-sized. V and J are TRBV20-1 and TRBJ2-1; TCRdb outputs TRBD1, but without DNA this stays unchecked. The CDR3 sequence is 11 residues long. Germline CDR1 is DFQATT and CDR2 is SNEGSKA (reference sequence). CDR3 residues: CSVPGSNEQFF.

This chain uses TRBV7-2 with TRBJ1-2; TCRdb lists TRBD1, though no DNA is available to test this call. Germline CDR1 SGHTA, CDR2 FQGNSA. CDR3 size: 14 residues. The CDR3 loop is CASSLEQGGYGYTF.

The genes are TRBV5-1 and TRBJ1-1; TCRdb gives TRBD1 as the D gene, but with no DNA this cannot be confirmed. Germline V CDR1 and CDR2: SGHRS, YFSETQ. This CDR3 contains 13 residues. This chain's CDR3 is CASSERQGVEAFF.

The gene calls are TRBV7-9 and TRBJ1-2; TCRdb picks TRBD1, but there is no DNA to check that call. In germline, CDR1 is SEHNR, CDR2 FQNEAQ (reference sequence). There are 13 residues in the CDR3. CDR3 protein: CASSLEAGDGYTF.

This chain uses TRBV5-5 with TRBJ2-3; as DNA is missing, the TRBD2 call by TCRdb cannot be tested. This CDR3 spans 15 amino acids. Germline values: CDR1 SGHKS, CDR2 YYEKEE (reference sequence). The CDR3 region is CASSLGGYITDTQYF. Using reference TRBV5-5 and TRBJ2-3 for the parts outside the CDR3, the full variable domain is DAGVTQSPTHLIKTRGQQVTLRCSPISGHKSVSWYQQVLGQGPQFIFQYYEKEERGRGNFPDRFSARQFPNYSSELNVNALLLGDSALYLCASSLGGYITDTQYFGPGTRLTVL.

According to its frequency, this clonotype is medium-sized (0.01 to 0.1%). This rearrangement joins TRBV5-1 to TRBJ1-2. CDR1 is SGHRS, CDR2 YFSETQ, per germline. The CDR3 is made up of 13 amino acids. CDR3 sequence: CASSFGNDYGYTF.

The chain carries TRBV4-1 and TRBJ2-2. The CDR3 sequence is 14 residues long. In germline, CDR1 is MGHRA, CDR2 YSYEKL. CDR3 amino acids: CASSQGGFPGELFF.

V and J are TRBV29-1 and TRBJ2-1; TCRdb selects TRBD1, and the lack of DNA leaves this call unchecked. The CDR3 totals 15 residues. Germline V lookup: CDR1 SQVTM, CDR2 ANQGSEA. CDR3 amino acids: CSVLLPLVLPGSEFF.

This chain uses TRBV20-1 with TRBJ2-1; with no DNA, the TCRdb D assignment of TRBD2 cannot be verified. This CDR3 has 15 amino acids. Per germline, CDR1 DFQATT and CDR2 SNEGSKA (reference sequence). The CDR3 reads CSAEETSGRYNEQFF.

The chain employs TRBV19 and TRBJ1-1; TCRdb names TRBD1, which stays unverified in the absence of DNA. The CDR3 runs to 13 residues. Per germline, CDR1 LNHDA and CDR2 SQIVND (reference sequence). The CDR3: CASSAGTAIEAFF.

V gene TRBV7-8 combines with J gene TRBJ2-7; as DNA is missing, the TRBD1 call by TCRdb cannot be tested. This CDR3 has 15 amino acids. Germline-derived CDR1 and CDR2 are SGHVS and FQNEAQ. This CDR3 is CASSSHRSKTYEQYF. Supplemented by reference TRBV7-8 and TRBJ2-7, the full variable domain reads GAGVSQSPRYKVAKRGQDVALRCDPISGHVSLFWYQQALGQGPEFLTYFQNEAQLDKSGLPSDRFFAERPEGSVSTLKIQRTQQEDSAVYLCASSSHRSKTYEQYFGPGTRLTVT.

The chain is built from TRBV7-8 and TRBJ2-7; checking the TCRdb D call of TRBD1 is not possible without DNA. The CDR3 length is 15 residues. The germline gives CDR1 SGHVS, CDR2 FQNEAQ. The CDR3 region is CASSLDSQISYEQYF.

The CDR3 region is CASSGQGNGNEQFF. The V and J genes are TRBV28 and TRBJ2-1; TCRdb's assignment of TRBD1 cannot be checked, as there is no DNA. Germline CDR1 is MDHEN and CDR2 is SYDVKM. This CDR3 has 14 residues.

The J gene is TRBJ2-7, the V gene TRBV9. CDR3 length: 14 amino acids. CDR1 is SGDLS and CDR2 is YYNGEE in the germline V gene. The CDR3 reads CASSVEGLSYEQYF.

V is TRBV7-9 and J is TRBJ2-5; TCRdb names TRBD1, which stays unverified in the absence of DNA. The CDR3 totals 13 residues. Germline V gene sequence: CDR1 SEHNR, CDR2 FQNEAQ (reference sequence). CDR3 loop: CASGGGSGETQYF.

CDR3 amino acids: CASSSLRGEAFF. The genes are TRBV7-2 and TRBJ2-1; TCRdb reports TRBD1, a call that lacks DNA to check it against. Germline CDR1 and CDR2: SGHTA and FQGNSA. This CDR3 contains 12 residues.

The rearrangement links TRBV7-2 to TRBJ2-1; no DNA is available, so the TRBD1 call from TCRdb remains unchecked. Germline V gives CDR1 SGHTA, CDR2 FQGNSA. CDR3 length: 16 residues. CDR3 in amino acids: CASSPGGAHLYNEQFF.

The gene calls are TRBV3-1 and TRBJ2-7; the D gene TCRdb calls, TRBD2, cannot be checked with no DNA. Germline values: CDR1 LGHDT, CDR2 YNNKEL (reference sequence). The CDR3 extends over 15 amino acids. CDR3 sequence: CASSPHGRGDYEQYF.

The CDR3 loop is CASSYGIAGGQFF. V usage is TRBV6-6 and J usage is TRBJ2-1; TCRdb indicates TRBD2, and absent DNA this call remains unverified. The CDR3 has 13 amino acids. CDR1 and CDR2 (germline): MNHNY, SVGAGI (reference sequence).